A selection of T cell receptor beta chains follows, all from one sample in a study of identical twins. Via MiXCR, TCRdb re-called the 5' RACE reads, giving one row per CDR3 protein. The data show 400,000 to 500,000 distinct CDR3 sequences, with approximately 14% seen just once and about 0.97% held by the top ten. This sample was also put to use in a study of yellow fever vaccine responses in identical twins.

Sequencing input: CD4+ T cells sorted from blood. The receptor source for this set is a woman aged 18-29 years in good health. The conserved cysteine and the conserved F or W are not part of the CDR3 here. Size tells how often a clone was seen (once, few, many) or the class of an expanded clone, and some rows leave it out.

TRBV9 many ASSVGQGRKNTGELF
TRBV20-1 NA SARAAGTTDTQY
TRBV12-3/TRBV12-4 few ASSTGRPSNQPQH
TRBV4-1 NA ASSQGGVETQY
TRBV9 few ASSVGRSVDTQY
TRBV7-2 NA ASSLGGTGTTDTQY
TRBV6-2/TRBV6-3 NA ASSPQTSGIGYYNEQF
TRBV23-1 few ASSRGESSQPQH
TRBV5-1 many ASSPIGGPTDTQY
TRBV28 NA ASSDTASYEQY
TRBV3-1 few ASSQVTYEQY
TRBV20-1 NA SVKRAGELF
TRBV15 NA ATSRDGGGSTDTQY
TRBV27 few ASSFLDRGPANNEQF
TRBV6-5 few ASSYGIGNQPQH
TRBV20-1 few SALDYYYRDTQY
TRBV10-3 NA ATRQGLIPPYEQY
TRBV6-1 NA ASRPGLAGGPRVPGANVLT
TRBV11-1 NA ASSLLPALAGGTGELF
TRBV7-2 few ASSLTVGDYGYT
TRBV28 few ASSLLLGRSPNEKLF
TRBV20-1 NA SARSGPYEQY
TRBV7-8 few ASSLGPGYGYEQY
TRBV12-3/TRBV12-4 many ASSPRQGARTGELF
TRBV4-2 few ASSILTSGSYNEQF
TRBV29-1 few SVHSGADTQY
TRBV7-2 many ASSYGTGNEQF
TRBV7-9 NA ASSSSSGGARQTQY
TRBV5-1 NA ASSLERAANEKLF
TRBV7-2 NA ASSLAKTGGIWTEAF
TRBV7-8 many ASSTWDIGGETQY
TRBV5-6 few ASSLGGSRAYNEQF
TRBV12-3/TRBV12-4 few ASSLASRSETQY